Described below is a single T cell receptor (beta chain) sequence and its context. The record originates from a study of blood T cell repertoires in COVID-19. Measured with immunoSEQ multiplex PCR; TCRdb has only the in-frame clones, and not every one. The sample lists approximately 210,000 clones, 83% occurring once. The CDR3 runs to 12 residues. V lost 5 bases to trimming and J lost 3 bases, with 7 bases between them. Germline CDR1 is SGHRS and CDR2 is YFSETQ. Sequencing used peripheral blood. The chain uses TRBV5-1 and TRBJ2-3, with D perhaps TRBD2 (6 bases). The sequence was obtained from a woman in her seventies with active or convalescent COVID-19. CDR3 DNA sequence: TGCGCCAGCAGGCTAGCGACAGATACGCAGTATTTT. Its translation is CASRLATDTQYF.